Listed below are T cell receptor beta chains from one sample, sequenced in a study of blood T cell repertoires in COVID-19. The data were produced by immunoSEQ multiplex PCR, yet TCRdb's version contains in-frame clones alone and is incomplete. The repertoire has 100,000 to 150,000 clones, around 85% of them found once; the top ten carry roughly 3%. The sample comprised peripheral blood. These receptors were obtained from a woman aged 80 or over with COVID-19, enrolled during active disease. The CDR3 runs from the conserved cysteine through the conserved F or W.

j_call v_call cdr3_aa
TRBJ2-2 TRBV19 CASSMLQGAGTGELFF
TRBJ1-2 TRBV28 CASSPRTGLYYGYTF
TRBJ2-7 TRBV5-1 CASSSAESSYEQYF
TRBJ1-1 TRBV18 CASSPGRVEAFF
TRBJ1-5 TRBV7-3 CASSQDRNQPQHF
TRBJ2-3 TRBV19 CASRGPGLAGRLTDTQYF
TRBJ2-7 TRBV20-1 CSASSLAGVLVGYEQYF
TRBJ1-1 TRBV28 CASSPLDRQAFF
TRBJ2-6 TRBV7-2 CASSHRSSGANVLTF
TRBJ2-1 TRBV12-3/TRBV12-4 CASRQGSGYEQFF
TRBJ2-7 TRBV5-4 CAFTLRDRNEQYF
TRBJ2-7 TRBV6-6 CASSSISGSEQYF
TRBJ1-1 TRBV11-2 CASSWGGATEAFF
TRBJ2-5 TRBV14 CASSPGREETQYF
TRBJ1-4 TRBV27 CASSSRRGEKLFF
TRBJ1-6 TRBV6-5 CASIYLQGGDSPLHF
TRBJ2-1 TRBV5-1 CASSLDWVSGGYYNEQFF
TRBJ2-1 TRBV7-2 CASSSPLANEQFF
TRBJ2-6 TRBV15 CATSRGYPSGANVLTF
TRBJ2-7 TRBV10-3 CAISESAGYEQYF
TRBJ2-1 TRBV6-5 CASSSDPGTSYNEQFF
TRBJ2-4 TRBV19 CASSDSGLAKNIQYF
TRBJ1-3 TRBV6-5 CASRPPGSGNTIYF